This TCR beta chain was profiled in a study of T cells in localized non-small cell lung cancer (TCRdb year 2020). General notes on the study: The study analyzed T cell repertoires of 200 to 300 early-stage NSCLC patients, comparing tumors and uninvolved tumor-adjacent lungs. All 250 or so NSCLC patients in the cohort were treatment-naive and had localized lung tumors that were resected. NSCLC patients had a mean age of roughly 66 years, and 129 were male and 85 to 110 female.

CDR1 and CDR2, per the germline V gene, are KGHSH and LQKENI. Relative to germline, V is 4 bases shorter and J is 2 bases shorter, with 6 bases between their ends. Reading from cysteine to phenylalanine, the CDR3 counts 12 amino acids. Only the CDR3 DNA stays, 36 bases, in frame from base 1. The immunoSEQ Assay was used to sequence TCR beta CDR3 regions from DNA. Turning to the authors' computational methods: To compute T cell density, TCR beta template counts were normalized to usable DNA, which was estimated by amplifying housekeeping genes. Richness was estimated using the preseqR package, with extrapolation to 400,000 templates for PBMC samples and to 120,000 templates for tissue samples. Clonality was taken to be one minus Pielou's evenness. Tissue-enriched TCRs were identified through differential abundance testing performed on productive amino-acid clonotypes, with a minimum total count of 5 and an alpha of 0.1. Repertoire overlap between compartments was quantified with the Jaccard Index and Morisita Overlap Index. TCR beta CDR3s were clustered by GLIPH together with public tetramer-defined viral CDR3s, and at least three viral sequences plus V-gene enrichment were required for viral motifs. In its TCRdb copy, this immuneACCESS table keeps in-frame sequences only and misses some clones. Where compared with another copy, unresolved V genes explain less than half of these, and the others have no known cause. V and J calls and clone size are copied from that table; D and trimming were computed from the DNA. The sample has several thousand clones on record, roughly 60% of them singletons. The ten most abundant clones make up around 8.6% of the sample.

Broad study findings and their caveats: A median of 57 of the top 100 tumor clones turned up in the paired uninvolved adjacent lung, and fewer than 35 of those clones also ranked among the top 100 of that same adjacent lung. Because multi-region sequencing of the tumors was not done, intratumor heterogeneity could not be ruled out. Since the design was exploratory, TCR variables were selected using unadjusted p-values with no false-discovery rate correction. Uninvolved tumor-adjacent lung showed the highest T cell clonality, higher than tumor, which suggests more focused antigenic responses in the adjacent lung. Longer overall survival was associated with higher T cell density in blood, whereas shorter survival was associated with higher clonality in adjacent lung.

Concerning this clone: Its antigen has not been determined. Per-base qualities were not stored, and no clone one base away is much larger.

The TCR was taken from a male donor aged 60 or over with stage I squamous cell lung carcinoma. Here the sequenced sample was lymph node tissue, taken before any cancer treatment. Rearrangement joined TRBV18 to TRBJ2-7; too little of a D gene remains to name it. The DNA sequence is as follows: TGTGCCAGCTCACTAGAGACCTACGAGCAGTACTTC. This codes for CASSLETYEQYF.